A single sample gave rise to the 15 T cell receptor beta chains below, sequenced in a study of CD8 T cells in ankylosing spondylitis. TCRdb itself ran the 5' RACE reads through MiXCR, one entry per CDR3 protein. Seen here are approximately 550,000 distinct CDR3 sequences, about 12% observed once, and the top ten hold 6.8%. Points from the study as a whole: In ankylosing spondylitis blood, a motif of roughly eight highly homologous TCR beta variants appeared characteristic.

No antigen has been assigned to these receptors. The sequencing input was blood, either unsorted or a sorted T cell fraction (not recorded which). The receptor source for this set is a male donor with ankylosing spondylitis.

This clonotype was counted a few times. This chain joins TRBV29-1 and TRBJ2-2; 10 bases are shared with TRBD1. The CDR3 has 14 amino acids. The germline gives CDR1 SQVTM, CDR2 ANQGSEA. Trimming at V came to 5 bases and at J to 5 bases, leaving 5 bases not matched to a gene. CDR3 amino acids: CSVKRQGATGELFF. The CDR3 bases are TGCAGCGTTAAAAGACAGGGGGCAACCGGGGAGCTGTTTTTT.

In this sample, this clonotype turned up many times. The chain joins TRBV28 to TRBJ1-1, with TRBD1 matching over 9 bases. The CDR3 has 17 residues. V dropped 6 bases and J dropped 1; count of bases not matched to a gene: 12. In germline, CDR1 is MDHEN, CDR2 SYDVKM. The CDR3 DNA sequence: TGTGCCAGCAGCCCCGGTGGCACAGGGGGCTCGAACACTGAAGCTTTCTTT. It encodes CASSPGGTGGSNTEAFF.

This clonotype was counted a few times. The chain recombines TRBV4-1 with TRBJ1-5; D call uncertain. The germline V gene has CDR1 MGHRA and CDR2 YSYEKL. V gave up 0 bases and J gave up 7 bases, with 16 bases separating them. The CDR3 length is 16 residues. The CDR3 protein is CASSQDYPAGGQPQHF. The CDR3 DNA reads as TGCGCCAGCAGCCAAGATTATCCGGCGGGAGGGCAGCCCCAGCATTTT.

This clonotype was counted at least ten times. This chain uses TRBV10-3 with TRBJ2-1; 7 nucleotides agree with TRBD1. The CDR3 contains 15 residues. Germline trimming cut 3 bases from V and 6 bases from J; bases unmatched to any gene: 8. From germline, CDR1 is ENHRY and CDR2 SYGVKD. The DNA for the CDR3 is TGTGCCATCAGTGAAATAGGGGGCTCTCTCAATGAGCAGTTCTTC. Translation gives CAISEIGGSLNEQFF.

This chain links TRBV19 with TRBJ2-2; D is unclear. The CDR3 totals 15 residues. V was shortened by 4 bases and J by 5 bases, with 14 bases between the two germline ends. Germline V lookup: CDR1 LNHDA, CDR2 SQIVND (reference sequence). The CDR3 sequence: CASSTEMVWTGELFF. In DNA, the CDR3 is TGTGCCAGTAGTACGGAGATGGTTTGGACCGGGGAGCTGTTTTTT. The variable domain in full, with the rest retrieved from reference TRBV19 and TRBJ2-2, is DGGITQSPKYLFRKEGQNVTLSCEQNLNHDAMYWYRQDPGQGLRLIYYSQIVNDFQKGDIAEGYSVSREKKESFPLTVTSAQKNPTAFYLCASSTEMVWTGELFFGEGSRLTVL.

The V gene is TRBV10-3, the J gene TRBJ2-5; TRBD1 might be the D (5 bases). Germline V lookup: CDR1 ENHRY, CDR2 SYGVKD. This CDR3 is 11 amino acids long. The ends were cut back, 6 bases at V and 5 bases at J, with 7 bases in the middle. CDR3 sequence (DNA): TGTGCCATCAGGGGGCGGGAGACCCAGTACTTC. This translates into CAIRGRETQYF.

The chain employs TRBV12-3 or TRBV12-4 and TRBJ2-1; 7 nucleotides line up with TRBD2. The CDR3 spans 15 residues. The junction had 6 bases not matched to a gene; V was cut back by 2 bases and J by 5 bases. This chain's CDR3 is CASSLFLAVNNEQFF. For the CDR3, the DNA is TGTGCCAGCAGTTTATTCCTAGCGGTGAACAATGAGCAGTTCTTC.

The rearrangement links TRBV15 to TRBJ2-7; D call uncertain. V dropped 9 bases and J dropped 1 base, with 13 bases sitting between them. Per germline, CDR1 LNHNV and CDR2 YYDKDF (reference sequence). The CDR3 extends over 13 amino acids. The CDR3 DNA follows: TGTGCCACTCCCCCGGAGTTTTCCTACGAGCAGTACTTC. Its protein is CATPPEFSYEQYF.

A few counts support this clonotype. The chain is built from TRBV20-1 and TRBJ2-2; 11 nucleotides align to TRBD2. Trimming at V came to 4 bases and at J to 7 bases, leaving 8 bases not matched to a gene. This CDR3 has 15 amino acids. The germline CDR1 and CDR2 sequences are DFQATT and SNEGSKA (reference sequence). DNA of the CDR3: TGCAGTGCTAACCCATTAGCGGGAGGGGGCGGGGAGCTGTTTTTT. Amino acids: CSANPLAGGGGELFF.

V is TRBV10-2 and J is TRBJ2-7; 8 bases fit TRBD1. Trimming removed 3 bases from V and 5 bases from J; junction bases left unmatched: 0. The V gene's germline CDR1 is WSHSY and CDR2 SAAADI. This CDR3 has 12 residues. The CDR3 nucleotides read TGCGCCAGCAGTGAACAGGGGGACGAGCAGTACTTC. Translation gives CASSEQGDEQYF.

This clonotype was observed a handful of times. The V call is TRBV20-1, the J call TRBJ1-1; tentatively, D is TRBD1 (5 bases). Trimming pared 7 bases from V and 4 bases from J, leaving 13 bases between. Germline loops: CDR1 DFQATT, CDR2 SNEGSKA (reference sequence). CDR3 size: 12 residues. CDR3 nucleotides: TGCAGTGTACCCAGGGTGGGCACTGAAGCTTTCTTT. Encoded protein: CSVPRVGTEAFF.

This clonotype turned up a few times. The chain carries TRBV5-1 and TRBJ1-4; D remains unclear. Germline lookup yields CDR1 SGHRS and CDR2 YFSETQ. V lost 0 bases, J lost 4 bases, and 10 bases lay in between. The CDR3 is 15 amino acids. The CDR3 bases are TGCGCCAGCAGCTTGGGACGGCAGCATAATGAAAAACTGTTTTTT. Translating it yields CASSLGRQHNEKLFF.

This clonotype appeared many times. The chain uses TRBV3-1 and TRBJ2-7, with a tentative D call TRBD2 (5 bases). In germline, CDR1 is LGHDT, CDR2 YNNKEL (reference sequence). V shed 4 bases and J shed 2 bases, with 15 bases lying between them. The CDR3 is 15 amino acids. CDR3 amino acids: CASSLGEGYTYEQYF. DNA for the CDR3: TGTGCCAGCAGCCTAGGCGAGGGATACACCTACGAGCAGTACTTC.

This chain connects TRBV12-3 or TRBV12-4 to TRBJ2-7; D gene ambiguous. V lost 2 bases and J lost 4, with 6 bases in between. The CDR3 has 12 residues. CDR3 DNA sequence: TGTGCCAGCAGTTTACCCAGGTACGAGCAGTACTTC. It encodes CASSLPRYEQYF.

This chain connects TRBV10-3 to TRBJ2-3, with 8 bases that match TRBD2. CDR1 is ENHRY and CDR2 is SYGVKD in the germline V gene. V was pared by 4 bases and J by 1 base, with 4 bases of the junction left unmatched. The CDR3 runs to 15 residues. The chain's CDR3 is CAISATTSGTDTQYF. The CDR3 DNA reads TGTGCCATCAGTGCCACGACTAGCGGCACAGATACGCAGTATTTT.